This T cell receptor (beta chain) emerged from a study of cytomegalovirus exposure and HLA in healthy donors. Overall study results and limits: Common viral pathogens were later found to be apparently linked to several of the most significant clusters. A list of around 150 TCR beta chains associated with cytomegalovirus was given.

Per the germline V gene, CDR1 is SGHRS and CDR2 is YFSETQ. The CDR3 is made up of 15 amino acids. The V gene lost 4 bases and the J gene lost 6 bases, with 16 bases spanning the gap. Concerning this clone: Antigen: not known.

PCR involved 60 Vbeta and 13 Jbeta primers. Some clones are missing from TCRdb's copy, which holds only in-frame ones; the method was immunoSEQ multiplex PCR. The sample contains roughly 100,000 clones, about 70% of which appear only once. The chain uses TRBV5-1 and TRBJ1-4; TRBD1 might be the D (6 bases). This TCR was sampled from a woman aged 35 to 49 in good health and CMV-seronegative. Sample: PBMCs. For the CDR3, the DNA is TGCGCCAGCAGCACCTCGGGGGCGGGGGATGAAAAACTGTTTTTT. This codes for CASSTSGAGDEKLFF.